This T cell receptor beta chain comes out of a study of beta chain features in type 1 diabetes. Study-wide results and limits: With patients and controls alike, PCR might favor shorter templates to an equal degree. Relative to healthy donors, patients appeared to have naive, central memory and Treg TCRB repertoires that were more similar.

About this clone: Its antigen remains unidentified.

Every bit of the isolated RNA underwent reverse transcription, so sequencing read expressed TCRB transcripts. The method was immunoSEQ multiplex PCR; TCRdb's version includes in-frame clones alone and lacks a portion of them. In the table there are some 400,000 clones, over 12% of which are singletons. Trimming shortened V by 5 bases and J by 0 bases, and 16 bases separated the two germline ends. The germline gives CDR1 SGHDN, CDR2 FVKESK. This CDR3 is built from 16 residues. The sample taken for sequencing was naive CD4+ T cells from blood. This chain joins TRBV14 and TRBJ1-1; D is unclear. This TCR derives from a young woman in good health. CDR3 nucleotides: TGTGCCAGCAGCGTCCCGTCGGGGTTGTTGAACACTGAAGCTTTCTTT. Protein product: CASSVPSGLLNTEAFF. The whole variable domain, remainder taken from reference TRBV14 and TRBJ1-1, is EAGVTQFPSHSVIEKGQTVTLRCDPISGHDNLYWYRRVMGKEIKFLLHFVKESKQDESGMPNNRFLAERTGGTYSTLKVQPAELEDSGVYFCASSVPSGLLNTEAFFGQGTRLTVV.